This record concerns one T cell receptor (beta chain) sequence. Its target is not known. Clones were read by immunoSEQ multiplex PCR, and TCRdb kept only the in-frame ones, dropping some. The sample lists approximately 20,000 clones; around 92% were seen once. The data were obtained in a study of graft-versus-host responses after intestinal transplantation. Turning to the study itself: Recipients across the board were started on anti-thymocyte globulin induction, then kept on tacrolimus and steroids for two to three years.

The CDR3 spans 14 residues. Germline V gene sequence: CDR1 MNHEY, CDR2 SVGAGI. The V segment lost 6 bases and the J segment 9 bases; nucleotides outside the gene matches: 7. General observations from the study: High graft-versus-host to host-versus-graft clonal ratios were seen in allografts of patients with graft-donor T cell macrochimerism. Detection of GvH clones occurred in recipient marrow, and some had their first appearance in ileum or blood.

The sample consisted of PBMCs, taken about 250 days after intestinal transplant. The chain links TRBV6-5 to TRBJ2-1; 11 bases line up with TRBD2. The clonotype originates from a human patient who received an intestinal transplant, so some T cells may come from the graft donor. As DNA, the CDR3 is TGTGCCAGCAGCGGATCGCTAGCGGGAGGTGAGCAGTTCTTC. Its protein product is CASSGSLAGGEQFF.